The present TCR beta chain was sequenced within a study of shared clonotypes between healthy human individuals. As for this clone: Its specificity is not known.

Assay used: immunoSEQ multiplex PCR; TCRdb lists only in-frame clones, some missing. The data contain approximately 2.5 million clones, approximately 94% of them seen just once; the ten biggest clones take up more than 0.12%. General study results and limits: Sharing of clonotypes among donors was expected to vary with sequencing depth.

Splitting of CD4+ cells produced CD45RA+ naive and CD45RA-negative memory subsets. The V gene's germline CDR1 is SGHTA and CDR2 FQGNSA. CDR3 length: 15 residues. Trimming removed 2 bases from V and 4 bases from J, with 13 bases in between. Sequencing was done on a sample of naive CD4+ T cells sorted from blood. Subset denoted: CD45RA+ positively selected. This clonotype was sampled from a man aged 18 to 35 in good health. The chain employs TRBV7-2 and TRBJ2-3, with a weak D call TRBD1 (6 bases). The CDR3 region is CASSLSGPGADTQYF. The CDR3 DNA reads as TGTGCCAGCAGCTTAAGCGGACCAGGGGCAGATACGCAGTATTTT.